This section outlines one TCR beta chain sequence together with its context. The V gene lost 6 bases and the J gene lost 2 bases, with 14 bases spanning the gap. Germline values: CDR1 LNHDA, CDR2 SQIVND (reference sequence). The CDR3 runs to 15 residues. It was during active infection that Seattle patients were enrolled and then longitudinally followed. Original data processing: Nucleated cell number was recorded as an estimate derived from reference gene primer amplification. Repertoires were generated with immunoSEQ multiplex PCR, while TCRdb's copy carries only in-frame clones and drops some. Clonal size and the V and J genes are those of that table, whereas D and trimming came from the DNA. The sample records roughly 300,000 clones, more than 85% being singletons. The data belong to a study of blood T cell repertoires in COVID-19. Study overall: COVID-19 samples from acute and convalescent phases originated in the United States, Italy and Spain. T cells, B-cell-depleted T cells, or PBMCs supplied cDNA or gDNA.

Material for sequencing was peripheral blood. This clonotype was sampled from a woman in her 30s with COVID-19, enrolled during active disease. The chain couples TRBV19 to TRBJ1-5, with D possibly being TRBD1 (5 bases). CDR3 nucleotides: TGTGCCAGTAGCCTTCTGGAAGGGGGCAATCAGCCCCAGCATTTT. This codes for CASSLLEGGNQPQHF.